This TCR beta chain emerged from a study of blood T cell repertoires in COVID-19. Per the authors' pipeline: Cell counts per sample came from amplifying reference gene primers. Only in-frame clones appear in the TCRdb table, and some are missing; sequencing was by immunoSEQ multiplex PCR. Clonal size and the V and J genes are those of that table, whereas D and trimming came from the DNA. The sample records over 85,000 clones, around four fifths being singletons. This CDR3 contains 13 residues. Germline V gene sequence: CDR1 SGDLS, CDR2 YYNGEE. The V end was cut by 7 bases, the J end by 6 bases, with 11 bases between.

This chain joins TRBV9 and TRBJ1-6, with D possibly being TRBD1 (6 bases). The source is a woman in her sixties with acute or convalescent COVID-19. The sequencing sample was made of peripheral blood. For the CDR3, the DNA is TGTGCCAGCGGAACAGGGTCTAATTCACCCCTCCACTTT. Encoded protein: CASGTGSNSPLHF.